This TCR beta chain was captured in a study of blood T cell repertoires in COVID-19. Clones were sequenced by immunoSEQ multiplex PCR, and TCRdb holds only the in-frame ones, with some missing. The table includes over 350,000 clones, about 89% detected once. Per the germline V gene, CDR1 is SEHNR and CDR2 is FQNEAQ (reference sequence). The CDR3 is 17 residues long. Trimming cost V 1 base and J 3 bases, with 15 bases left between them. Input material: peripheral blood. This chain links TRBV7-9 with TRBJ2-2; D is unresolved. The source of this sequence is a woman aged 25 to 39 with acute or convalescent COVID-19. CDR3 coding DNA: TGTGCCAGCAGCTTAGGTACAGCCTCTCAATACACCGGGGAGCTGTTTTTT. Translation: CASSLGTASQYTGELFF.